A single sample is the source of the 4 T cell receptor beta chains below, sequenced in a study of identical twins. TCRdb reprocessed the 5' RACE reads via MiXCR and lists one record per CDR3 protein. The sample includes 350,000 to 500,000 distinct CDR3 sequences, around 20% of them seen just once. Input material: naive T cells sorted from blood. These receptors were taken from a man aged 45-65 years in good health.

As regards this clonotype: This could be a read error, since a much larger clone is one nucleotide away. V and J are TRBV15 and TRBJ2-3, with D possibly matching TRBD2 (6 bases). Germline CDR1 reads LNHNV; CDR2 reads YYDKDF (reference sequence). There are 16 residues in the CDR3. The CDR3 loop is CATSPLSLGGTDTLYF. The CDR3 nucleotides are TGTGCCACCAGCCCTTTAAGCCTCGGGGGAACAGATACGCTGTATTTT.

This clonotype has more than one count but fewer than ten. The chain joins TRBV27 to TRBJ2-3; D tentatively fits TRBD1 or TRBD2 (6 bases each). Deletions cut 0 bases from V and 2 bases from J, with 9 bases between. The CDR3 loop spans 15 amino acids. Germline-derived CDR1 and CDR2 are MNHEY and SMNVEV (reference sequence). CDR3 DNA: TGTGCCAGCAGTTTATCTTGGGGGGCCACAGATACGCAGTATTTT. It codes for CASSLSWGATDTQYF.

The chain joins TRBV4-3 to TRBJ2-3, with TRBD2 identical over 8 bases. The CDR3 has 16 residues. V lost 0 bases, J lost 2 bases, and 4 bases stayed unmatched. Germline V gene sequence: CDR1 LGHNA, CDR2 YSLEER. CDR3 bases: TGCGCCAGCAGCCAAGATCCGCGGGGGGCCACAGATACGCAGTATTTT. Translation gives CASSQDPRGATDTQYF.

The V gene is TRBV7-2, the J gene TRBJ2-4; 15 bases map to TRBD2. The CDR3 spans 20 residues. The V gene end was trimmed by 0 bases and the J gene end by 3 bases; junction bases not matched to a gene: 9. The germline V gene encodes CDR1 SGHTA and CDR2 FQGNSA. CDR3 sequence: CASSLAPRTSGRGGKNIQYF. Here the CDR3 DNA reads TGTGCCAGCAGCTTAGCGCCTAGGACTAGCGGGAGGGGGGGCAAAAACATTCAGTACTTC.